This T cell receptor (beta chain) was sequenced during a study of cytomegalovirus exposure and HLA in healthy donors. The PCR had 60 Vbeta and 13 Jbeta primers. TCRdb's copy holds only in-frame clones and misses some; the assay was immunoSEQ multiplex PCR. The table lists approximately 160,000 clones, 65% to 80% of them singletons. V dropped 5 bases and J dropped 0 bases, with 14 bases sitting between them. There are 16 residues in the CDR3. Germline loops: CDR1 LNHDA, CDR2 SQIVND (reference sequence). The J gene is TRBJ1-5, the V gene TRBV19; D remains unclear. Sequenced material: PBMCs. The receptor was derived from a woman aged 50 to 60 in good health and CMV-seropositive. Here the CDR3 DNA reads TGTGCCAGTAGTGTCCGGACGGGGTATAGCAATCAGCCCCAGCATTTT. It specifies CASSVRTGYSNQPQHF.